The 19 T cell receptor beta chains given below trace back to one sample, sequenced in a study of cytotoxic CD8 clonotypes in ibrutinib-treated CLL. The method was immunoSEQ multiplex PCR; TCRdb's version includes in-frame clones alone and lacks a portion of them. The table shows around 130,000 clones, with about 85% occurring only once. The material sequenced was PBMCs, taken after 24 months of ibrutinib treatment. These receptors were obtained from a human donor with chronic lymphocytic leukemia.

CDR3 coding DNA: TGTGCCAGCACCAGATCCTCGGGGGGCTCGGGTACTGAAGCTTTCTTT. It is translated as CASTRSSGGSGTEAFF. This chain uses TRBV11-2 with TRBJ1-1; possible D gene TRBD1, 6 bases. The CDR3 runs 16 residues. The V and J ends lost 7 bases and 5 bases respectively, with 23 bases between them. CDR1 is SGHAT, CDR2 FQNNGV, per germline.

The chain uses TRBV28 and TRBJ2-5; D is unclear. Trimming removed 2 bases at V and 5 bases at J, with 3 bases between. The CDR3 totals 11 residues. Germline lookup yields CDR1 MDHEN and CDR2 SYDVKM. The CDR3: CASSLLETQYF. As DNA, the CDR3 is TGTGCCAGCAGTTTACTGGAGACCCAGTACTTC.

The CDR3 sequence: CASSVGAGAYNEQFF. The CDR3 bases are TGTGCCAGCAGCGTAGGGGCGGGGGCCTACAATGAGCAGTTCTTC. The chain joins TRBV9 to TRBJ2-1; the match to TRBD2 covers 7 bases. The CDR3 contains 15 residues. The V and J ends lost 0 bases and 2 bases, in that order; junction bases with no gene match: 2. Germline V gives CDR1 SGDLS, CDR2 YYNGEE.

V usage is TRBV4-3 and J usage is TRBJ2-3; 7 bases are shared with TRBD2. The CDR3 contains 16 residues. Germline CDR1 is LGHNA and CDR2 is YSLEER. After removal of 1 base from V and 0 bases from J, the junction contained 4 bases not matched to a gene. The DNA for the CDR3 is TGCGCCAGCAGCCAAGTACCTAGCGGCAGCACAGATACGCAGTATTTT. Translated: CASSQVPSGSTDTQYF.

This chain joins TRBV27 and TRBJ2-3, with 7 bases lining up with TRBD1. This CDR3 has 14 residues. Unmatched junction bases numbered 5, after V lost 2 bases and J lost 6 bases. Germline CDR1 and CDR2: MNHEY and SMNVEV (reference sequence). The chain's CDR3 is CASSLTRRGDTQYF. DNA for the CDR3: TGTGCCAGCAGTTTAACACGCAGGGGGGATACGCAGTATTTT.

The chain employs TRBV5-4 and TRBJ1-4; D not resolved. This CDR3 spans 14 amino acids. Looked up from germline, CDR1 is SGHNT and CDR2 is YYREEE (reference sequence). The V end lost 4 bases, the J end lost 6 bases, and 13 bases lay between the germline ends. CDR3 DNA: TGTGCCAGCAGCCCCGCTGGATGGGATGAAAAACTGTTTTTT. Its translation: CASSPAGWDEKLFF.

The rearrangement joins TRBV5-4 to TRBJ1-4; D perhaps matches TRBD1 (6 bases). CDR3 size: 14 residues. CDR1 is SGHNT, CDR2 YYREEE, per germline (reference sequence). V was shortened by 1 base and J by 8 bases, with 12 bases between the two germline ends. CDR3 amino acids: CASSLPGANEKLFF. As DNA, the CDR3 is TGTGCCAGCAGCTTGCCGGGGGCCAACGAAAAACTGTTTTTT.

The CDR3 loop is CASGLQGTVRVEAFF. CDR3 DNA sequence: TGTGCTAGTGGATTGCAGGGTACTGTGCGTGTTGAAGCTTTCTTT. The chain joins TRBV12-5 to TRBJ1-1, with D possibly matching TRBD1 (5 bases). V was clipped by 6 bases and J by 7 bases, with 21 bases between them. The CDR3 loop spans 15 amino acids. In germline, CDR1 is LGHNT, CDR2 FRNRAP.

The J gene is TRBJ1-5, the V gene TRBV18; D not resolved. CDR1 is KGHSH and CDR2 is LQKENI in the germline V gene. CDR3 length: 17 amino acids. Trimming cost V 6 bases and J 0 bases, with 18 bases left between them. CDR3 protein: CASSVNPRHYSNQPQHF. In nucleotides, the CDR3 is TGTGCCAGCTCCGTTAACCCGCGGCATTATAGCAATCAGCCCCAGCATTTT.

The J gene is TRBJ1-3, the V gene TRBV11-2; perhaps TRBD1 as D (5 bases). The CDR3 is 16 amino acids. Germline-derived CDR1 and CDR2 are SGHAT and FQNNGV. With 5 bases removed from V and 0 bases from J, the gap between germline ends came to 14 bases. This CDR3 is CASSPGDAYSGNTIYF. The CDR3 DNA reads as TGTGCCAGCAGCCCGGGGGACGCCTACTCTGGAAACACCATATATTTT.

The rearrangement joins TRBV5-1 to TRBJ1-3; D is unresolved. Germline CDR1 is SGHRS and CDR2 is YFSETQ. The CDR3 contains 15 residues. Between the trimmed V and J ends, which lost 6 bases and 8 bases, there was a span of 21 bases. This CDR3 is CASTVDPSDLDTIYF. The CDR3 bases are TGCGCCAGCACCGTAGACCCATCCGACTTGGACACCATATATTTT. The full variable domain, completed using reference TRBV5-1 and TRBJ1-3, is KAGVTQTPRYLIKTRGQQVTLSCSPISGHRSVSWYQQTPGQGLQFLFEYFSETQRNKGNFPGRFSGRQFSNSRSEMNVSTLELGDSALYLCASTVDPSDLDTIYFGEGSWLTVV.

The CDR3 DNA follows: TGTGCCAGCATGGTAGGGGCAGGCAAAAACATTCAGTACTTC. It yields the protein CASMVGAGKNIQYF. The chain joins TRBV2 to TRBJ2-4; a possible D gene is TRBD1 (5 bases). The CDR3 sequence is 14 residues long. From germline, CDR1 is SNHLY and CDR2 FYNNEI. V was clipped by 7 bases and J by 3 bases, with 13 bases between them. The full variable domain, completed using reference TRBV2 and TRBJ2-4, is EPEVTQTPSHQVTQMGQEVILRCVPISNHLYFYWYRQILGQKVEFLVSFYNNEISEKSEIFDDQFSVERPDGSNFTLKIRSTKLEDSAMYFCASMVGAGKNIQYFGAGTRLSVL.

The chain has TRBV19 and TRBJ2-2; TRBD2 agrees at 10 bases. Unmatched junction bases numbered 3, after V lost 4 bases and J lost 1 base. This CDR3 contains 16 residues. In germline, CDR1 is LNHDA, CDR2 SQIVND (reference sequence). This CDR3 reads CASSTGLAVNTGELFF. CDR3 nucleotide sequence: TGTGCCAGTAGTACCGGACTAGCGGTGAACACCGGGGAGCTGTTTTTT. The full variable domain, completed using reference TRBV19 and TRBJ2-2, is DGGITQSPKYLFRKEGQNVTLSCEQNLNHDAMYWYRQDPGQGLRLIYYSQIVNDFQKGDIAEGYSVSREKKESFPLTVTSAQKNPTAFYLCASSTGLAVNTGELFFGEGSRLTVL.

This chain links TRBV9 with TRBJ2-1; 7 nucleotides match TRBD2. This CDR3 comprises 15 residues. CDR1 is SGDLS and CDR2 is YYNGEE in the germline V gene. V lost 4 bases and J lost 10; bases outside the gene matches: 14. Here the CDR3 reads CASSILGAGVTEQFF. Here the CDR3 DNA reads TGTGCCAGCAGCATCCTCGGGGCGGGGGTCACGGAGCAGTTCTTC.

The chain is built from TRBV7-9 and TRBJ1-1, with 8 nucleotides matching TRBD1. V dropped 5 bases and J dropped 0; count of bases not matched to a gene: 5. In germline, CDR1 is SEHNR, CDR2 FQNEAQ (reference sequence). CDR3 length: 15 amino acids. Written as DNA, the CDR3 is TGTGCCAGCAGCCACGGACAGGGTTTGAACACTGAAGCTTTCTTT. Encoded protein: CASSHGQGLNTEAFF.

The V call is TRBV7-2, the J call TRBJ1-2; 8 bases are a match to TRBD1. This CDR3 contains 15 residues. Trimming cost V 4 bases and J 3 bases; bases outside gene matches: 7. CDR1 and CDR2 (germline): SGHTA, FQGNSA. The CDR3 DNA follows: TGTGCCAGCAGCTCCGACAGGGGTATCGACTATGGCTACACCTTC. Translating gives CASSSDRGIDYGYTF.

The gene calls are TRBV9 and TRBJ2-1; D could derive from TRBD1 or TRBD2 (7 bases each). The germline CDR1 and CDR2 sequences are SGDLS and YYNGEE. Trimming took 0 bases from V and 8 from J, leaving 18 bases between them. The CDR3 totals 16 residues. In DNA form, the CDR3 reads TGTGCCAGCAGCGTAGGCGGGAGAGGGGGCGTGGATGAGCAGTTCTTC. Protein: CASSVGGRGGVDEQFF.

The chain combines TRBV29-1 with TRBJ2-2; D is unresolved. Trimming shortened V by 3 bases and J by 0 bases, and 5 bases separated the two germline ends. The CDR3 loop spans 13 amino acids. Germline V gene lookup returns CDR1 SQVTM and CDR2 ANQGSEA. CDR3 sequence reads: CSVDGANTGELFF. The CDR3 DNA follows: TGCAGCGTTGATGGTGCGAACACCGGGGAGCTGTTTTTT.

V gene TRBV15 combines with J gene TRBJ1-2; 7 nucleotides match TRBD1. The CDR3 is 14 amino acids. Germline V lookup: CDR1 LNHNV, CDR2 YYDKDF (reference sequence). Trimming removed 5 bases from V and 6 bases from J; junction bases left unmatched: 9. CDR3 sequence: CATSSQGGADGYTF. The CDR3 DNA follows: TGTGCCACCAGCTCCCAAGGGGGCGCGGATGGCTACACCTTC.